A single sample gave rise to the 26 T cell receptor beta chains below, sequenced in a study of tumor T cells in aggressive B-cell lymphoma. Assay: immunoSEQ multiplex PCR; the TCRdb copy retains only in-frame clones and omits some. The sample contains about 5,600 clones, approximately 82% of which appear only once. Sequenced input: tumor tissue. The receptors here all came from an adult with diffuse large B cell lymphoma.

This chain links TRBV5-1 with TRBJ2-2; tentatively, D is TRBD2 (5 bases). In germline, CDR1 is SGHRS, CDR2 YFSETQ. The CDR3 loop spans 15 amino acids. Between the trimmed V and J ends, which lost 3 bases and 5 bases, there was a span of 14 bases. The CDR3 is CASSSPQAVTGELFF. CDR3 nucleotides: TGCGCCAGCAGCTCCCCTCAAGCGGTTACCGGGGAGCTGTTTTTT.

This rearrangement joins TRBV7-9 to TRBJ2-5, with 7 bases fitting TRBD2. Germline V lookup: CDR1 SEHNR, CDR2 FQNEAQ (reference sequence). V trimming: 3 bases; J trimming: 3 bases; junction bases outside the gene matches: 4. The CDR3 sequence is 14 residues long. CDR3 amino acids: CASSFTSEKETQYF. The CDR3 DNA reads as TGTGCCAGCAGCTTTACTAGCGAGAAAGAGACCCAGTACTTC.

On this clone itself: Relative to the germline gene, one junction end is altered; a read error may explain this. Other DNA sequences of this sample code for an identical CDR3. The chain recombines TRBV11-2 with TRBJ2-1; 11 bases agree with TRBD2. Germline CDR1 SGHAT, CDR2 FQNNGV. The CDR3 has 15 residues. The CDR3, as DNA: TGTGCCAGCAGCGCACTAGCGGGAGTTATCAATGAGCAATTCTTC. It yields the protein CASSALAGVINEQFF.

The chain is built from TRBV2 and TRBJ1-4; the D is unclear. The V end was cut by 5 bases, the J end by 0 bases, with 10 bases between. This CDR3 comprises 15 residues. Germline CDR1 and CDR2: SNHLY and FYNNEI. The CDR3 DNA reads TGTGCCAGCAGTCAATACAGTGCAACTAATGAAAAACTGTTTTTT. Translation: CASSQYSATNEKLFF.

The rearrangement uses TRBV29-1 and TRBJ2-2; D is possibly TRBD2 (5 bases). With 2 bases removed from V and 5 bases from J, the gap between germline ends came to 9 bases. The length of the CDR3 is 13 residues. The V gene's germline CDR1 is SQVTM and CDR2 ANQGSEA. Here the CDR3 reads CSVESPGTGELFF. The CDR3 region has the DNA TGCAGCGTTGAATCTCCGGGGACCGGGGAGCTGTTTTTT.

V gene TRBV7-9 combines with J gene TRBJ2-7, with unresolved D. Between the trimmed V and J ends, which lost 7 bases and 6 bases, there was a span of 10 bases. The CDR3 extends over 11 amino acids. Germline-derived CDR1 and CDR2 are SEHNR and FQNEAQ (reference sequence). The CDR3 is CASNPLGEQYF. CDR3 DNA sequence: TGTGCCAGCAACCCCCTCGGCGAGCAGTACTTC.

The chain uses TRBV18 and TRBJ1-1, with 9 bases fitting TRBD1. The CDR3 loop spans 12 amino acids. After removal of 8 bases from V and 7 bases from J, the junction contained 5 bases not matched to a gene. Germline V CDR1 and CDR2: KGHSH, LQKENI. Here the CDR3 DNA reads TGTGCCAGCGGACAGGGGAGAGATGAAGCTTTCTTT. Protein: CASGQGRDEAFF.

V usage is TRBV7-2 and J usage is TRBJ2-5; no definite D call. Germline V lookup: CDR1 SGHTA, CDR2 FQGNSA. CDR3 length: 16 residues. V lost 5 bases and J 5 bases, leaving 21 bases between the germline ends. The CDR3 nucleotides read TGTGCCAGCAGCACTGTTGTCATTTGGGCTGGGGAGACCCAGTACTTC. This gives the protein CASSTVVIWAGETQYF.

Concerning this clone itself: The same CDR3 arises from other DNA sequences in this sample as well. This chain connects TRBV7-9 to TRBJ2-7; D possibly corresponds to TRBD2 (5 bases). The CDR3 spans 14 residues. With 3 bases removed from V and 3 bases from J, the gap between germline ends came to 12 bases. Germline CDR1 is SEHNR and CDR2 is FQNEAQ (reference sequence). CDR3 sequence (DNA): TGTGCCAGCAGCTTTGGATTACGGGACTACGAGCAGTACTTC. Its translation: CASSFGLRDYEQYF.

This clone appeared a few times. The chain is built from TRBV7-8 and TRBJ1-5; the D gene is possibly TRBD1 (5 bases). CDR1 SGHVS and CDR2 FQNEAQ come from the germline V gene. This CDR3 region has 14 residues. V lost 2 bases to trimming and J lost 4 bases, with 9 bases between them. The CDR3 sequence: CASSLFQGNQPQHF. CDR3 coding DNA: TGTGCCAGCAGCTTATTCCAGGGTAATCAGCCCCAGCATTTT.

This chain links TRBV27 with TRBJ2-1; 8 nucleotides agree with TRBD2. V lost 4 bases and J lost 9; bases outside the gene matches: 14. The CDR3 contains 16 residues. The V gene's germline CDR1 is MNHEY and CDR2 SMNVEV (reference sequence). The CDR3 here is CASSSSSASGFAEQFF. The CDR3 DNA sequence: TGTGCCAGCAGTTCCTCCTCGGCTAGCGGGTTTGCTGAGCAGTTCTTC.

The chain recombines TRBV6-5 with TRBJ1-4; D may be TRBD1 (5 bases). This CDR3 has 15 residues. Trimming took 2 bases from V and 4 from J, leaving 11 bases between them. CDR1 is MNHEY, CDR2 SVGAGI, per germline. Written as DNA, the CDR3 is TGTGCCAGCAGTTACGTCAAAGGGGATAATGAAAAACTGTTTTTT. As protein: CASSYVKGDNEKLFF.

This chain joins TRBV13 and TRBJ2-5; D may be TRBD1 (6 bases). The better agreement between TRBJ2-7 and the DNA end casts doubt on the J call. The CDR3 sequence is 15 residues long. Germline CDR1 PRHDT, CDR2 FYEKMQ (reference sequence). CDR3 protein: CASSLWSQGIHEQYF. DNA for the CDR3: TGTGCCAGCAGCTTATGGTCCCAGGGGATCCACGAGCAGTACTTC.

This chain links TRBV19 with TRBJ2-1; the match to TRBD2 covers 8 bases. Trimming at V came to 5 bases and at J to 0 bases, leaving 6 bases not matched to a gene. The CDR3 sequence is 16 residues long. Per germline, CDR1 LNHDA and CDR2 SQIVND (reference sequence). As DNA, the CDR3 is TGTGCCAGTAGTGTGACTAGCGCTTACTCCTACAATGAGCAGTTCTTC. Translation gives CASSVTSAYSYNEQFF.

The chain employs TRBV6-5 and TRBJ2-1, with 12 bases lining up with TRBD2. The V and J ends lost 0 bases and 4 bases, in that order; junction bases with no gene match: 1. The CDR3 extends over 16 amino acids. Germline CDR1 and CDR2: MNHEY and SVGAGI. This CDR3 is CASSYSGTSGYNEQFF. In DNA form, the CDR3 reads TGTGCCAGCAGTTACTCCGGGACTAGCGGGTACAATGAGCAGTTCTTC.

The chain links TRBV9 to TRBJ2-1, with D tentatively TRBD2 (5 bases). Germline V lookup: CDR1 SGDLS, CDR2 YYNGEE. This CDR3 is 14 amino acids long. The germline V and J ends were trimmed by 2 bases and 2 bases, with 8 bases remaining between them. This CDR3 is CASSVGGPYNEQFF. Written as DNA, the CDR3 is TGTGCCAGCAGCGTCGGCGGGCCCTACAATGAGCAGTTCTTC.

The rearrangement uses TRBV6-1 and TRBJ1-1; D is unresolved. The CDR3 length is 10 residues. In germline, CDR1 is MNHNS, CDR2 SASEGT. V gave up 6 bases and J gave up 7 bases, with 6 bases separating them. The CDR3 region has the DNA TGTGCCAGCAGCCTTTATGAAGCTTTCTTT. It codes for CASSLYEAFF.

CDR3 nucleotide sequence: TGCGCCAGCAGTCAAATGGCAGGGGGGAACACTGAAGCTTTCTTT. This translates into CASSQMAGGNTEAFF. V usage is TRBV23-1 and J usage is TRBJ1-1; 7 bases align to TRBD1. TRBV23-1 is an ORF; its function is uncertain. Trimming cost V 2 bases and J 1 base; bases outside gene matches: 4. The CDR3 is made up of 15 amino acids.

About this clone: The same CDR3 arises from other DNA sequences in this sample as well. The chain carries TRBV18 and TRBJ2-7; maybe TRBD1 (5 bases). The CDR3 consists of 14 residues. V dropped 3 bases and J dropped 5 bases, with 14 bases sitting between them. Germline V lookup: CDR1 KGHSH, CDR2 LQKENI. Written as DNA, the CDR3 is TGTGCCAGCTCACCTCGGCAGGGAATGAACGAGCAGTACTTC. Translation gives CASSPRQGMNEQYF.

This sequence joins TRBV11-2 and TRBJ2-1; the match to TRBD2 covers 11 bases. The CDR3 consists of 17 residues. CDR1 and CDR2 from the germline V gene are SGHAT and FQNNGV. V trimming: 4 bases; J trimming: 10 bases; junction bases outside the gene matches: 15. DNA of the CDR3: TGTGCCAGCAGCTCGTCCGGGACTAGCGGCCTTTTCAGCGAGCAGTTCTTC. Encoded protein: CASSSSGTSGLFSEQFF.

J is TRBJ2-1 and V is TRBV27; no clear D. V gave up 4 bases and J gave up 9 bases, with 7 bases separating them. Per the germline V gene, CDR1 is MNHEY and CDR2 is SMNVEV (reference sequence). The CDR3 loop spans 11 amino acids. The CDR3 region has the DNA TGTGCCAGCAGTTCTAACCGTGAGCAGTTCTTC. Its translation: CASSSNREQFF.

On this clone itself: The conserved phenylalanine or tryptophan normally closing the CDR3 is absent here, so this likely arose from a read error. J is TRBJ1-2 and V is TRBV27; TRBD1 matches at 8 bases. CDR3 length equals 13 residues. The germline V gene has CDR1 MNHEY and CDR2 SMNVEV (reference sequence). The trim removed 7 bases at V and 4 bases at J, leaving 5 bases unmatched. CDR3 sequence: CASTYGTGYGYTL. DNA for the CDR3: TGTGCCAGCACCTACGGGACAGGCTATGGCTACACCCTC.

This clone was found a few times. Other DNA sequences of this sample code for an identical CDR3. The chain employs TRBV18 and TRBJ2-7, with a weak D call TRBD1 (5 bases). Germline V gene lookup returns CDR1 KGHSH and CDR2 LQKENI. V shed 3 bases and J shed 5 bases, with 14 bases lying between them. The CDR3 runs to 14 residues. In DNA, the CDR3 is TGTGCCAGCTCACCCCGGCAGGGAATGAACGAGCAGTACTTC. Protein product: CASSPRQGMNEQYF.

The chain uses TRBV7-2 and TRBJ2-1; TRBD1 agrees at 8 bases. Germline assignment: CDR1 SGHTA and CDR2 FQGNSA. CDR3 length: 13 amino acids. Trimming at V came to 5 bases and at J to 8 bases, leaving 5 bases not matched to a gene. CDR3 in DNA: TGTGCCAGCAGCCTGGACAGGGCCTATGAGCAGTTCTTC. Its protein product is CASSLDRAYEQFF. The full variable domain, in which reference TRBV7-2 and TRBJ2-1 provide the parts outside the CDR3, is GAGVSQSPSNKVTEKGKDVELRCDPISGHTALYWYRQSLGQGLEFLIYFQGNSAPDKSGLPSDRFSAERTGGSVSTLTIQRTQQEDSAVYLCASSLDRAYEQFFGPGTRLTVL.

This clone has only one observation. The V call is TRBV6-5, the J call TRBJ2-1, with 8 nucleotides matching TRBD2. Germline loops: CDR1 MNHEY, CDR2 SVGAGI. V lost 5 bases, J lost 6 bases, and 3 bases stayed unmatched. The CDR3 loop spans 13 amino acids. CDR3 sequence (DNA): TGTGCCAGCAGTGAAGCGGGAGCCAATGAGCAGTTCTTC. This gives the protein CASSEAGANEQFF.

This clone has just one count. The V and J genes are TRBV29-1 and TRBJ2-1, with TRBD2 identical over 8 bases. The CDR3 contains 15 residues. With 2 bases clipped from V and 7 bases from J, the junction kept 10 bases outside the gene matches. Germline V CDR1 and CDR2: SQVTM, ANQGSEA. The CDR3: CSVEITSGAGNEQFF. CDR3 DNA: TGCAGCGTTGAAATTACTAGCGGAGCAGGAAATGAGCAGTTCTTC.